This T cell receptor (beta chain) was identified during a study of blood T cell repertoires in COVID-19. Study context: PBMCs, B-cell-depleted T cells, or T cells provided the cDNA or gDNA that made up the material.

TCRdb keeps only in-frame clones here, not all; method: immunoSEQ multiplex PCR. The sample shows hundreds of thousands of clones, approximately 80% of them seen only once. This clone was counted between two and nine times. The sequence was collected from a woman older than 75 with COVID-19, enrolled during active disease. Sequences were obtained from peripheral blood.

CDR3 protein: CASSSPGQRKTQYF. Here the CDR3 DNA reads TGTGCCAGCAGTTCTCCGGGACAAAGGAAGACCCAGTACTTC. The chain has TRBV27 and TRBJ2-5, with a tentative D call TRBD1 (6 bases). The CDR3 length is 14 residues. Trimming took 4 bases from V and 6 from J, leaving 15 bases between them. Germline values: CDR1 MNHEY, CDR2 SMNVEV (reference sequence).